The 7 T cell receptor beta chains below were found in one sample sequenced in a study of regulatory T cells. Study results and limitations: Hydrophobic residues at CDR3 positions 6 and 7 were enriched in conventional CD4+ T cells of CD3G-deficient patients.

Their antigen targets remain unknown. Primers: 52 TRBV forward and 13 TRBJ reverse. Sequencing was performed with immunoSEQ multiplex PCR; in TCRdb, only in-frame clones are kept and a portion is missing. The sample contains fewer than 20,000 clones, around 83% of which appear only once. What was sequenced was conventional CD4+ T cells sorted from blood. Receptors originate from a person aged 25-39 years with CD3G deficiency.

This clone was observed a single time. The chain is built from TRBV19 and TRBJ1-2; D gene ambiguous. The V gene lost 5 bases and the J gene lost 5 bases, with 12 bases spanning the gap. Germline assignment: CDR1 LNHDA and CDR2 SQIVND (reference sequence). The CDR3 has 13 residues. The CDR3 loop is CASSPREYYGYTF. In DNA form, the CDR3 reads TGTGCCAGTAGTCCAAGGGAATATTATGGCTACACCTTC.

J is TRBJ1-5 and V is TRBV28; the D gene is possibly TRBD1 (6 bases). Per germline, CDR1 MDHEN and CDR2 SYDVKM. Trimming took off 5 bases at V and 4 bases at J, with 12 bases between the two ends. The CDR3 runs to 14 residues. CDR3 bases: TGTGCCAGCAGTCCGTCGACAGGTAATCAGCCCCAGCATTTT. This encodes CASSPSTGNQPQHF.

The chain joins TRBV10-3 to TRBJ1-4; 7 bases fit TRBD1. Germline loops: CDR1 ENHRY, CDR2 SYGVKD. The CDR3 has 15 amino acids. The V segment lost 3 bases and the J segment 4 bases; nucleotides outside the gene matches: 5. CDR3 sequence (DNA): TGTGCCATCAGTGAAACGACAGGGTTTAATGAAAAACTGTTTTTT. Translating gives CAISETTGFNEKLFF.

This sequence joins TRBV6-1 and TRBJ2-7; D gene unclear. CDR3 length: 14 amino acids. Germline V CDR1 and CDR2: MNHNS, SASEGT. The V end lost 0 bases, the J end lost 3 bases, and 9 bases lay between the germline ends. In DNA form, the CDR3 reads TGTGCCAGCAGTGAAGCGGGCCATTTCTACGAGCAGTACTTC. It translates to CASSEAGHFYEQYF.

This rearrangement joins TRBV6-6 to TRBJ1-1; D might be TRBD1 (6 bases). This CDR3 spans 15 amino acids. The ends were cut back, 2 bases at V and 3 bases at J, with 13 bases in the middle. CDR1 is MNHNY and CDR2 is SVGAGI in the germline V gene (reference sequence). The CDR3 here is CASSYPSTGYTEAFF. DNA for the CDR3: TGTGCCAGCAGTTACCCCTCCACAGGGTACACTGAAGCTTTCTTT.

The chain has TRBV19 and TRBJ1-1; D is undetermined. The V end lost 6 bases, the J end lost 5 bases, and 16 bases lay between the germline ends. From germline, CDR1 is LNHDA and CDR2 SQIVND (reference sequence). The CDR3 spans 14 residues. The DNA of the CDR3 is TGTGCCAGTAGAAGTCTATCCTCGAGGACTGAAGCTTTCTTT. It specifies CASRSLSSRTEAFF.

V and J are TRBV28 and TRBJ2-7; no reliable D call. The ends were cut back, 5 bases at V and 12 bases at J, with 20 bases in the middle. This CDR3 region has 13 residues. CDR1 is MDHEN, CDR2 SYDVKM, per germline. CDR3 coding DNA: TGTGCCAGCAGTCCGGGCTTTAGTGGGAAGGGGTACTTC. It codes for CASSPGFSGKGYF.